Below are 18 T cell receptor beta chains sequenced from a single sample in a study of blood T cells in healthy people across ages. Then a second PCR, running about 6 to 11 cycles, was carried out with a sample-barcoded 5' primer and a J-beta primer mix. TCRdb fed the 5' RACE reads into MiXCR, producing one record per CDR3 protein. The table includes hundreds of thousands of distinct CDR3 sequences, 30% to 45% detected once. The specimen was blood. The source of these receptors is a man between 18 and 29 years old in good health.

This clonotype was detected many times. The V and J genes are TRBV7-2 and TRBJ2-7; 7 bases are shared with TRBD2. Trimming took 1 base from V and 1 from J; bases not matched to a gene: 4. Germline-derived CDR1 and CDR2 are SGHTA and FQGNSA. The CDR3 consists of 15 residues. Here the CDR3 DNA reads TGTGCCAGCAGCTTAGATGGGGGAGGGTCCTACGAGCAGTACTTC. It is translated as CASSLDGGGSYEQYF.

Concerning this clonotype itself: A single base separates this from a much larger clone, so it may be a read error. DNA of the CDR3: TGTGCCACAAGCGGACAATGCCAAGAGACCCAGTACTTC. It yields the protein CATSGQCQETQYF. The rearrangement joins TRBV12-3 or TRBV12-4 to TRBJ2-5; D assignment may be TRBD1 or TRBD2 (5 bases each). The CDR3 length is 13 residues. The V end lost 10 bases, the J end lost 1 base, and 13 bases lay between the germline ends.

Here the CDR3 reads CATSRDVSSNQPQHF. CDR3 DNA: TGTGCCACCAGCAGAGATGTGAGTAGCAATCAGCCCCAGCATTTT. V usage is TRBV15 and J usage is TRBJ1-5; D call uncertain. The CDR3 extends over 15 amino acids. The germline CDR1 and CDR2 sequences are LNHNV and YYDKDF (reference sequence). Trimming took off 0 bases at V and 0 bases at J, with 6 bases between the two ends.

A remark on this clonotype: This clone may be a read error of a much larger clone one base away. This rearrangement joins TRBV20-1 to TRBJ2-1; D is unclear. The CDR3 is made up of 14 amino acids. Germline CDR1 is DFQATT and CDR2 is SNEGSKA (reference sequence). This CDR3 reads CGVSAQRSWDEQFF. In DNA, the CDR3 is TGCGGTGTCTCGGCACAGCGTTCTTGGGATGAGCAGTTCTTC.

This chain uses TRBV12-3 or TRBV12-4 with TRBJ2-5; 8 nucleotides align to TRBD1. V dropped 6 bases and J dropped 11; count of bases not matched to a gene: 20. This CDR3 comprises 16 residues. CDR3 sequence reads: CASSRISTGATYEQYF. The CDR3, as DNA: TGTGCCAGCAGCCGTATCTCGACAGGGGCCACCTATGAGCAGTACTTC.

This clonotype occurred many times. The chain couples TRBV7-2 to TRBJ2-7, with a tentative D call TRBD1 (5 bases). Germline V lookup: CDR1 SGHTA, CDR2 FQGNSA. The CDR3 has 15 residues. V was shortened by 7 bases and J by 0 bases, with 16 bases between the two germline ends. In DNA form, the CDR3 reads TGTGCCAGCAAGGGGAAACAATTTTTCTCCTACGAGCAGTACTTC. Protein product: CASKGKQFFSYEQYF.

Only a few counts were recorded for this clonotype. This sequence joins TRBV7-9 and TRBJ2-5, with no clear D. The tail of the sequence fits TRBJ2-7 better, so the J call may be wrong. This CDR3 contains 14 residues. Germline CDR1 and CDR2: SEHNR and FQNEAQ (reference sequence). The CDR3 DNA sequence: TGTGCCAGCAGTCACGGCACCCAAACCTACGAGCAGTACTTC. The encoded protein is CASSHGTQTYEQYF.

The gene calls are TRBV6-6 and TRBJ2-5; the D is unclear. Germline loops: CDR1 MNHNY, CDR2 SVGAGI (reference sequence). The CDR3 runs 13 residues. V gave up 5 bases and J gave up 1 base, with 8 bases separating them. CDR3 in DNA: TGTGCCAGCAGTCCCCTCATCCAAGAGACCCAGTACTTC. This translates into CASSPLIQETQYF.

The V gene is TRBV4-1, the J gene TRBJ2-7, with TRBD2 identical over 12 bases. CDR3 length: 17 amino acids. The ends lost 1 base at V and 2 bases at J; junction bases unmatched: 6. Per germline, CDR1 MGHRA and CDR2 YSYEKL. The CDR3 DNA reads TGCGCCAGCAGCCAAGTTGTGGCTAGCGGGGGGGCCTACGAGCAGTACTTC. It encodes CASSQVVASGGAYEQYF.

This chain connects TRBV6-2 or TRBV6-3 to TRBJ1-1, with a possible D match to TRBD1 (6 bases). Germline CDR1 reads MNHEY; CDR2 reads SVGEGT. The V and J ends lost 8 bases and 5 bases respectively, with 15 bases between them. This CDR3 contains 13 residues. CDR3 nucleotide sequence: TGTGCCAGCTCCCGGCAGGGGCCGACTGAAGCTTTCTTT. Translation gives CASSRQGPTEAFF.

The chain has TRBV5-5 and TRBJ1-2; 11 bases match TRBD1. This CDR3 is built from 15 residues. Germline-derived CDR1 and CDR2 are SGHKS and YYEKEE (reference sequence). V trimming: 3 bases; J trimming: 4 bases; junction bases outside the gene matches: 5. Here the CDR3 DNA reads TGTGCCAGCAGCTCGACCGGGACAGGGGGCTATGGCTACACCTTC. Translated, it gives CASSSTGTGGYGYTF.

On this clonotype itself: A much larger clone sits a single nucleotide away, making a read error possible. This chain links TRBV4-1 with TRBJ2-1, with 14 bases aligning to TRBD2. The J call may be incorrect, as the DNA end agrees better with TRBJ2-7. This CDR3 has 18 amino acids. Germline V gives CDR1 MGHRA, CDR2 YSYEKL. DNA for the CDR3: TGCGCCAGCAGCCAAGGGCTAAGACTAGCGGGGGGGTACAATGAGCAGTACTTC. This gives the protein CASSQGLRLAGGYNEQYF.

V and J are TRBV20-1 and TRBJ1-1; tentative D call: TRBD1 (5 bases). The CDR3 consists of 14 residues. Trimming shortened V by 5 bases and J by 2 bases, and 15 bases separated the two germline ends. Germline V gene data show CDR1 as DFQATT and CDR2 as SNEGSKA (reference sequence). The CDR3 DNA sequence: TGCAGTGCTCCCGACCGCAGGGTTAACACTGAAGCTTTCTTT. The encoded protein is CSAPDRRVNTEAFF.

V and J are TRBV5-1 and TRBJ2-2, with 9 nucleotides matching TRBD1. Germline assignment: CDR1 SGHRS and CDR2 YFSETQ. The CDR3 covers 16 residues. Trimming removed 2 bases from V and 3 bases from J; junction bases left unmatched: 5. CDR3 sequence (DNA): TGCGCCAGCAGCTTACAGGGGGCGTCGGACACCGGGGAGCTGTTTTTT. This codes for CASSLQGASDTGELFF.

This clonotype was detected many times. The CDR3: CASSLVGQATRDTQYF. The CDR3 nucleotides are TGTGCCAGCAGCTTAGTGGGACAGGCCACGAGGGATACGCAGTATTTT. This chain connects TRBV7-3 to TRBJ2-3, with 8 bases that match TRBD1. V lost 2 bases and J lost 6; bases outside the gene matches: 10. This CDR3 spans 16 amino acids. Looked up from germline, CDR1 is SGHTA and CDR2 is FQGTGA.

CDR3: CSASHSSNQPQHF. CDR3 DNA sequence: TGCAGTGCTAGTCATAGCAGCAATCAGCCCCAGCATTTT. The rearrangement joins TRBV20-1 to TRBJ1-5; D is unclear. Germline CDR1 and CDR2: DFQATT and SNEGSKA (reference sequence). V lost 3 bases to trimming and J lost 1 base, with 7 bases between them. The CDR3 consists of 13 residues.

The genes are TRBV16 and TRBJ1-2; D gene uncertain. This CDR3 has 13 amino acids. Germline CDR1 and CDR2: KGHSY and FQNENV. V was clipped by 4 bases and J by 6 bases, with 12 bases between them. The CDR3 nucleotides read TGTGCCAGCAGCCTTTCAGACGGAGATGGCTACACCTTC. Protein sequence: CASSLSDGDGYTF.

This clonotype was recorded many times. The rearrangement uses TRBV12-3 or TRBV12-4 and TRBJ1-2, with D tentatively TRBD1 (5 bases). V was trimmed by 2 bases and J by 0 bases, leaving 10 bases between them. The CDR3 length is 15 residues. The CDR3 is CASSLSEGTNYGYTF. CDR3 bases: TGTGCCAGCAGTTTATCGGAGGGGACTAACTATGGCTACACCTTC.